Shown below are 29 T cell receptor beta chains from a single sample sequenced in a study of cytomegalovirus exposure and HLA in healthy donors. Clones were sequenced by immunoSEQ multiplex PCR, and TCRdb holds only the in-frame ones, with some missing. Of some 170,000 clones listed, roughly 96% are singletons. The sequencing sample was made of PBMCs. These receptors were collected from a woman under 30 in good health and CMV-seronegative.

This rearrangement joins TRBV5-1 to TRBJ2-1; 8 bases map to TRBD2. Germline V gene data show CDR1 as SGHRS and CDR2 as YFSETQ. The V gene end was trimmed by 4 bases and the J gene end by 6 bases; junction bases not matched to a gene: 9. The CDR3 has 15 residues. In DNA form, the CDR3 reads TGCGCCAGCAGCCCACGGGGGGGATCAGGCAATGAGCAGTTCTTC. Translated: CASSPRGGSGNEQFF.

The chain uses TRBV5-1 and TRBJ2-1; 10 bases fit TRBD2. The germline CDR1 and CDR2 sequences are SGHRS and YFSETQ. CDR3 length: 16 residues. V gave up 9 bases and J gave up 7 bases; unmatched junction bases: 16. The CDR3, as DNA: TGCGCCACAGGAACACAAGCGGGGGGGCCTTCGAATGAGCAGTTCTTC. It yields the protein CATGTQAGGPSNEQFF.

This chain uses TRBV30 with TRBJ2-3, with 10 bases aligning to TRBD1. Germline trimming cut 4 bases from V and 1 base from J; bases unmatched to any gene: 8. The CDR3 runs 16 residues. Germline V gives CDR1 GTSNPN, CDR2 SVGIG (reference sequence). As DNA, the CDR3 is TGTGCCTGGATCCCTTGGGGGACAGGGGGCACAGATACGCAGTATTTT. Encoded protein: CAWIPWGTGGTDTQYF. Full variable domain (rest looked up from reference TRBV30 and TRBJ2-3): SQTIHQWPATLVQPVGSPLSLECTVEGTSNPNLYWYRQAAGRGLQLLFYSVGIGQISSEVPQNLSASRPQDRQFILSSKKLLLSDSGFYLCAWIPWGTGGTDTQYFGPGTRLTVL.

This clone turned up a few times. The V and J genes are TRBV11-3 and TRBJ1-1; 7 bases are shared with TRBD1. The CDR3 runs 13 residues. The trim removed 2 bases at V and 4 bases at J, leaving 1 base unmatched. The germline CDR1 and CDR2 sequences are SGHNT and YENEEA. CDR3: CASSLTGVTEAFF. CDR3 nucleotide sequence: TGTGCCAGCAGCTTAACAGGGGTCACTGAAGCTTTCTTT. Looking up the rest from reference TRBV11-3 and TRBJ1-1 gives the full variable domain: EAGVVQSPRYKIIEKKQPVAFWCNPISGHNTLYWYLQNLGQGPELLIRYENEEAVDDSQLPKDRFSAERLKGVDSTLKIQPAELGDSAVYLCASSLTGVTEAFFGQGTRLTVV.

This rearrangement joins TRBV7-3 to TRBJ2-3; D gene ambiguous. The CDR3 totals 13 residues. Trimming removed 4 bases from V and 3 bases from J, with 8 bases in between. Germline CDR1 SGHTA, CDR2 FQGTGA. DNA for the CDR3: TGTGCCAGCAGCTCCTGGCCGACAGATACGCAGTATTTT. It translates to CASSSWPTDTQYF.

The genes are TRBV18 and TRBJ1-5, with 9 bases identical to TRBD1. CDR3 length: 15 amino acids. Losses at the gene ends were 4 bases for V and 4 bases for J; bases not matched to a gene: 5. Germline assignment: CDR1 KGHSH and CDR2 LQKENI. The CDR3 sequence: CASSQQGAGNQPQHF. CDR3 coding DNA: TGTGCCAGCTCACAACAGGGGGCTGGGAATCAGCCCCAGCATTTT.

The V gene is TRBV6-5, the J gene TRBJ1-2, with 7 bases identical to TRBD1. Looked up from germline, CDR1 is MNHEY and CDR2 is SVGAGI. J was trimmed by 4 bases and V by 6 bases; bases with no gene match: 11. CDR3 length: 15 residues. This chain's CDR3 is CASRFGQVRSYGYTF. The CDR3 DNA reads TGTGCCAGCAGATTTGGACAGGTTCGGTCCTATGGCTACACCTTC.

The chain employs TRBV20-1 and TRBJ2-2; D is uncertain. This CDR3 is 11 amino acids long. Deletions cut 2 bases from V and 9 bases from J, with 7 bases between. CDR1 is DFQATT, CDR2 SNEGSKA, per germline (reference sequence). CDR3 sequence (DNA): TGCAGTGCTAGATACGACAGGGAGCTGTTTTTT. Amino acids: CSARYDRELFF.

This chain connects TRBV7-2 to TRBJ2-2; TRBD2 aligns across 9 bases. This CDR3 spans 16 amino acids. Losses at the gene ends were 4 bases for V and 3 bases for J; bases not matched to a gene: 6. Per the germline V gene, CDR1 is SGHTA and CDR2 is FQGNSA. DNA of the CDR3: TGTGCCAGCAGCTATAGCGGGGGCGAGGACACCGGGGAGCTGTTTTTT. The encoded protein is CASSYSGGEDTGELFF.

This CDR3 reads CASRWGYARGNEQFF. As DNA, the CDR3 is TGCGCCAGCAGGTGGGGATATGCTAGGGGCAATGAGCAGTTCTTC. The V and J genes are TRBV5-1 and TRBJ2-1, with a weak D call TRBD1 (5 bases). Germline V CDR1 and CDR2: SGHRS, YFSETQ. The CDR3 covers 15 residues. Deletions cut 5 bases from V and 6 bases from J, with 18 bases between.

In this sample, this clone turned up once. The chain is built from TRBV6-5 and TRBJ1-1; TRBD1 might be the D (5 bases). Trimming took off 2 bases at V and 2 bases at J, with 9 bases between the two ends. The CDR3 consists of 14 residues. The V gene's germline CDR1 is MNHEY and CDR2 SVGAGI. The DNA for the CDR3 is TGTGCCAGCAGTTACCCGGGGGGAAACACTGAAGCTTTCTTT. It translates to CASSYPGGNTEAFF.

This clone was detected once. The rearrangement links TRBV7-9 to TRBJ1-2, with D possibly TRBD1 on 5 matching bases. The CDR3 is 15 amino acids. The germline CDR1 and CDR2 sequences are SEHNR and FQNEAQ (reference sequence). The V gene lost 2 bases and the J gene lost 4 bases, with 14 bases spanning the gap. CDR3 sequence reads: CASSLSGGSGYGYTF. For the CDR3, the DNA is TGTGCCAGCAGCTTAAGCGGGGGTAGTGGCTATGGCTACACCTTC.

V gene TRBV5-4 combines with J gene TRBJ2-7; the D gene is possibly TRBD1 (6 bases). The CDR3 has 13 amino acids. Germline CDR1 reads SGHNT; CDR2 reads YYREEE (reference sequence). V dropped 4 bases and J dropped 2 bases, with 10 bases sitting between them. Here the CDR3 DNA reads TGTGCCAGCAGCCCCGGACAGACCTACGAGCAGTACTTC. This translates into CASSPGQTYEQYF.

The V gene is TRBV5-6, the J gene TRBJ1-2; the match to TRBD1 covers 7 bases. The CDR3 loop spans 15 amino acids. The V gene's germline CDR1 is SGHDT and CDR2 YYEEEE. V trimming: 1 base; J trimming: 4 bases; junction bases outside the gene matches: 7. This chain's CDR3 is CASSLIRTGLYGYTF. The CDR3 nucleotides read TGTGCCAGCAGCTTGATCAGGACAGGACTCTATGGCTACACCTTC.

For the CDR3, the DNA is TGTGCCAGCAGTTACTTTAGCGGGGGAGGCACAGATACGCAGTATTTT. This sequence encodes CASSYFSGGGTDTQYF. The rearrangement links TRBV6-5 to TRBJ2-3, with TRBD2 identical over 9 bases. Germline V gene sequence: CDR1 MNHEY, CDR2 SVGAGI. Trimming cost V 1 base and J 1 base; bases outside gene matches: 3. The CDR3 is 16 residues long.

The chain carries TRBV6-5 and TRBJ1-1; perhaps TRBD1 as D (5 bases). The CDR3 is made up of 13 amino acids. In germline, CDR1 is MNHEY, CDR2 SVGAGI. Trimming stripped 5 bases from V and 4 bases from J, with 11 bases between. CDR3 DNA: TGTGCCAGCAGTCTCCTGGGGGGCACTGAAGCTTTCTTT. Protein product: CASSLLGGTEAFF.

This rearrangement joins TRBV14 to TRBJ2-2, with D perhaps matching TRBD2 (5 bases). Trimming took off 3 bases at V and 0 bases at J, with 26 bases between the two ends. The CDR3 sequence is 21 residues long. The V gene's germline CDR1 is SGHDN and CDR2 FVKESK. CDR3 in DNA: TGTGCCAGCAGCCATAACCGAGGGTTGATGGCCCCGGGTCCGAACACCGGGGAGCTGTTTTTT. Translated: CASSHNRGLMAPGPNTGELFF.

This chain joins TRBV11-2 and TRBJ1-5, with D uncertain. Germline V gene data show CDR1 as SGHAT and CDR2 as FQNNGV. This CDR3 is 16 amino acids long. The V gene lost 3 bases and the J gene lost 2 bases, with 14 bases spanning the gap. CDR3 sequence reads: CASSLSAAGGNQPQHF. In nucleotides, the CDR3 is TGTGCCAGCAGCTTGTCGGCCGCCGGGGGCAATCAGCCCCAGCATTTT.

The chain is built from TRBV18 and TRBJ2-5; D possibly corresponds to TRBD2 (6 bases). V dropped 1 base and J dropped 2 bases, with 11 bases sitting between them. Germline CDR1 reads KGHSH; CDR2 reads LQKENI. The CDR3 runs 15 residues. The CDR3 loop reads CASSPLGRGQETQYF. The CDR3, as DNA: TGTGCCAGCTCACCACTTGGGCGGGGACAAGAGACCCAGTACTTC.

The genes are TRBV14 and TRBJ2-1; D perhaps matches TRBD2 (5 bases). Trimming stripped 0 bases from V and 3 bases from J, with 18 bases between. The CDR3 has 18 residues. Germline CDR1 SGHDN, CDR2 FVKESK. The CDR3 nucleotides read TGTGCCAGCAGCCAAGAATACGGGGTAGGCTCCTACTACAATGAGCAGTTCTTC. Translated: CASSQEYGVGSYYNEQFF.

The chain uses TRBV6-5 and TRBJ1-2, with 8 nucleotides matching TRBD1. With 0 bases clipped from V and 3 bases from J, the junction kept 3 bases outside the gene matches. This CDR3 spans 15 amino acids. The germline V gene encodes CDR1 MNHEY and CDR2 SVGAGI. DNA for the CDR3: TGTGCCAGCAGTTACTCGCCAGGGGGCTACTATGGCTACACCTTC. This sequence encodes CASSYSPGGYYGYTF.

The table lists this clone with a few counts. The CDR3 here is CASSYEAGGETQYF. CDR3 DNA sequence: TGTGCCAGCAGTTACGAGGCGGGGGGAGAGACCCAGTACTTC. The J gene is TRBJ2-5, the V gene TRBV6-6; 8 nucleotides agree with TRBD2. The CDR3 has 14 residues. V trimming: 2 bases; J trimming: 4 bases; junction bases outside the gene matches: 3. Germline V gene data show CDR1 as MNHNY and CDR2 as SVGAGI (reference sequence).

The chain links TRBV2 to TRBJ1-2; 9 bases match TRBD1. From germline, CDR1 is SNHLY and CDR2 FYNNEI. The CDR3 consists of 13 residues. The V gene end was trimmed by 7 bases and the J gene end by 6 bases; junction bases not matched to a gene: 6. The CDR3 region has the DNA TGTGCCAGCATCCATGACAGGGGGGATGGCTACACCTTC. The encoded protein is CASIHDRGDGYTF.

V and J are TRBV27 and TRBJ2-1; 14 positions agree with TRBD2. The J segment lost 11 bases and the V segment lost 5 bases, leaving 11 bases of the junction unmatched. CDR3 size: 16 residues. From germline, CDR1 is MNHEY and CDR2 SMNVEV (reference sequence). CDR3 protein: CASSILTSGGALKQFF. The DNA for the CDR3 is TGTGCCAGCAGTATACTGACTAGCGGGGGGGCCTTGAAGCAGTTCTTC.

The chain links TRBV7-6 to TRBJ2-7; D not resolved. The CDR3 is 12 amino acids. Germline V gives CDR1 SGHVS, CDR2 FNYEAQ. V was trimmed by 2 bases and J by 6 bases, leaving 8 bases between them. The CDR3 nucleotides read TGTGCCAGCAGCTTAAAAGCTGCCGAGCAGTACTTC. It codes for CASSLKAAEQYF.

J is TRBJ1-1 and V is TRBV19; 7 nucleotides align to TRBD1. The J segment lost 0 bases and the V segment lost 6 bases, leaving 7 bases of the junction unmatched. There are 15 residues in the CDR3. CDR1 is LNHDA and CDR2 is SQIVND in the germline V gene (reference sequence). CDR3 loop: CASSPGQLMNTEAFF. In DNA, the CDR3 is TGTGCCAGTAGCCCGGGACAGTTAATGAACACTGAAGCTTTCTTT.

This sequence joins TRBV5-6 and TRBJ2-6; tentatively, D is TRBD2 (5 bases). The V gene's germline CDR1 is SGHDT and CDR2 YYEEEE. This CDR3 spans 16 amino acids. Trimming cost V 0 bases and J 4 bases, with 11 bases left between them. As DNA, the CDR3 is TGTGCCAGCAGCTTGGGAGGGAAGAGGGGGGCCAACGTCCTGACTTTC. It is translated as CASSLGGKRGANVLTF.

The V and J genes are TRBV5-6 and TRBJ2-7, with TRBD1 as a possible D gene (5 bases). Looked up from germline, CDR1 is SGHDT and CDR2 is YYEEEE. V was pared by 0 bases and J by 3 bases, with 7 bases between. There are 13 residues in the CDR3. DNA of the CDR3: TGTGCCAGCAGCTTGGCTAGGGGCTACGAGCAGTACTTC. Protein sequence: CASSLARGYEQYF. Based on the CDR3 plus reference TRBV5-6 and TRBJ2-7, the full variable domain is DAGVTQSPTHLIKTRGQQVTLRCSPKSGHDTVSWYQQALGQGPQFIFQYYEEEERQRGNFPDRFSGHQFPNYSSELNVNALLLGDSALYLCASSLARGYEQYFGPGTRLTVT.

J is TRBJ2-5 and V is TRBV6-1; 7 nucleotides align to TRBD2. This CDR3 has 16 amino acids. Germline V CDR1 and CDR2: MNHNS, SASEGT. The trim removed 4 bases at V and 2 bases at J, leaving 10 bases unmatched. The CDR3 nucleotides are TGTGCCAGCAGTGTCCTCGGTGGGACTAAACAAGAGACCCAGTACTTC. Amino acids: CASSVLGGTKQETQYF.